Following are 30 T cell receptor beta chains from one sample sequenced in a study of CD8+ T cells in alopecia areata. RNA was extracted and reverse transcribed into cDNA as the sequencing template. Only in-frame clones appear in the TCRdb table, and some are missing; sequencing was by immunoSEQ multiplex PCR. The table shows about 110,000 clones, with roughly 59% occurring only once. The material sequenced was CD8+ T cells sorted from blood. The receptors were gathered from a human donor in good health.

The sample holds a few counts of this clone. The chain couples TRBV19 to TRBJ1-5; D remains ambiguous. Germline V gene lookup returns CDR1 LNHDA and CDR2 SQIVND (reference sequence). This CDR3 is 14 amino acids long. V was cut by 6 bases and J by 0 bases, with 9 bases left in between. The CDR3, as DNA: TGTGCCAGTAGCTTCGCTAATAGCAATCAGCCCCAGCATTTT. Residues: CASSFANSNQPQHF.

This chain connects TRBV5-6 to TRBJ2-4; D perhaps matches TRBD2 (6 bases). Trimming pared 3 bases from V and 6 bases from J, leaving 13 bases between. This CDR3 spans 14 amino acids. CDR1 SGHDT and CDR2 YYEEEE come from the germline V gene. The CDR3 sequence: CASSYKGLSNIQYF. In DNA, the CDR3 is TGTGCCAGCAGCTACAAGGGACTTTCAAACATTCAGTACTTC.

This chain connects TRBV9 to TRBJ2-3; D is uncertain. V was trimmed by 3 bases and J by 2 bases, leaving 4 bases between them. This CDR3 spans 12 amino acids. The germline V gene has CDR1 SGDLS and CDR2 YYNGEE. DNA for the CDR3: TGTGCCAGCAGCGGCCTCACAGATACGCAGTATTTT. It specifies CASSGLTDTQYF.

The CDR3 region is CASSHLWGRGSTDTQYF. In DNA, the CDR3 is TGTGCCAGCAGCCATCTTTGGGGGCGGGGGAGCACAGATACGCAGTATTTT. This rearrangement joins TRBV28 to TRBJ2-3; a weak D match, TRBD2 (7 bases). V lost 6 bases to trimming and J lost 0 bases, with 19 bases between them. Germline lookup yields CDR1 MDHEN and CDR2 SYDVKM. The CDR3 is made up of 17 amino acids.

This clone was found once. Distinct nucleotide sequences in the sample also encode this CDR3. This chain connects TRBV6-5 to TRBJ2-7; the D is unclear. The CDR3 contains 12 residues. V lost 6 bases and J lost 1, with 7 bases in between. Germline CDR1 reads MNHEY; CDR2 reads SVGAGI. The CDR3 DNA follows: TGTGCCAGCAGCCCCGGATCCTACGAGCAGTACTTC. Translating it yields CASSPGSYEQYF.

The rearrangement joins TRBV4-1 to TRBJ2-5, with D tentatively TRBD2 (6 bases). Trimming removed 3 bases from V and 1 base from J, with 15 bases in between. The CDR3 extends over 16 amino acids. The germline CDR1 and CDR2 sequences are MGHRA and YSYEKL. The CDR3 sequence: CASSHPSFSGQETQYF. The CDR3 nucleotides read TGCGCCAGCAGCCACCCGTCGTTTAGCGGCCAAGAGACCCAGTACTTC.

The chain uses TRBV4-2 and TRBJ2-3; 11 nucleotides agree with TRBD2. CDR1 is LGHNA, CDR2 YNFKEQ, per germline. CDR3 length: 15 residues. The ends lost 5 bases at V and 6 bases at J; junction bases unmatched: 7. The CDR3 coding sequence is TGTGCCAGCAGCACTAGCGGGGGTAGTAGGGATACGCAGTATTTT. Protein product: CASSTSGGSRDTQYF.

This clone was seen a few times. The rearrangement uses TRBV29-1 and TRBJ2-1; D not certain. There are 15 residues in the CDR3. From germline, CDR1 is SQVTM and CDR2 ANQGSEA. Between the trimmed V and J ends, which lost 3 bases and 5 bases, there was a span of 17 bases. The CDR3 nucleotides read TGCAGCGTTGAGGGAAGTTCCCCCCGGCACAATGAGCAGTTCTTC. Amino acids: CSVEGSSPRHNEQFF.

The gene calls are TRBV5-6 and TRBJ2-1, with TRBD2 as a possible D gene (6 bases). Trimming removed 2 bases at V and 5 bases at J, with 11 bases between. The CDR3 runs 14 residues. Germline assignment: CDR1 SGHDT and CDR2 YYEEEE. In DNA form, the CDR3 reads TGTGCCAGCAGCTTTCCCGGGAGCAACAATGAGCAGTTCTTC. Protein sequence: CASSFPGSNNEQFF.

The J gene is TRBJ2-3, the V gene TRBV7-9; D may be TRBD2 (5 bases). CDR1 SEHNR and CDR2 FQNEAQ come from the germline V gene (reference sequence). This CDR3 is built from 14 residues. V lost 3 bases and J lost 2, with 9 bases in between. CDR3: CASSLDGNTDTQYF. The DNA for the CDR3 is TGTGCCAGCAGCTTGGACGGGAACACAGATACGCAGTATTTT.

This sequence joins TRBV7-8 and TRBJ2-5; no firm D call. The CDR3 loop spans 10 amino acids. Looked up from germline, CDR1 is SGHVS and CDR2 is FQNEAQ. The germline V and J ends were trimmed by 8 bases and 5 bases, with 6 bases remaining between them. DNA of the CDR3: TGTGCCAGCGGGGTCGAGACCCAGTACTTC. It is translated as CASGVETQYF.

The V call is TRBV11-2, the J call TRBJ2-5, with D unclear. Germline V gene data show CDR1 as SGHAT and CDR2 as FQNNGV. V lost 1 base to trimming and J lost 2 bases, with 8 bases between them. The CDR3 spans 14 residues. The CDR3 sequence is CASSLVLGQETQYF. CDR3 bases: TGTGCCAGCAGCTTAGTGCTGGGGCAAGAGACCCAGTACTTC.

The J gene is TRBJ2-2, the V gene TRBV6-5; D is undetermined. The length of the CDR3 is 15 residues. Germline lookup yields CDR1 MNHEY and CDR2 SVGAGI. V lost 2 bases and J lost 0, with 7 bases in between. For the CDR3, the DNA is TGTGCCAGCAGTTACGCGACCGCGAACACCGGGGAGCTGTTTTTT. It is translated as CASSYATANTGELFF.

The sample holds a few counts of this clone. CDR3 nucleotides: TGCAGCGTTGAAGATCTAACAGGGCTGCCCACAGATACGCAGTATTTT. Amino acid sequence: CSVEDLTGLPTDTQYF. The rearrangement links TRBV29-1 to TRBJ2-3; D is perhaps TRBD1 (6 bases). The CDR3 loop spans 16 amino acids. V was clipped by 0 bases and J by 2 bases, with 15 bases between them. Germline V gene lookup returns CDR1 SQVTM and CDR2 ANQGSEA.

V usage is TRBV28 and J usage is TRBJ2-7, with D possibly being TRBD1 or TRBD2 (5 bases each). The CDR3 extends over 12 amino acids. Trimming left V 6 bases short and J 2 bases short, with 8 bases between. Germline V CDR1 and CDR2: MDHEN, SYDVKM. The CDR3 loop is CASRSGPYEQYF. Written as DNA, the CDR3 is TGTGCCAGCAGGTCGGGGCCCTACGAGCAGTACTTC.

The V gene is TRBV7-9, the J gene TRBJ2-3; D unclear. This CDR3 has 14 residues. Trimming cost V 9 bases and J 1 base, with 14 bases left between them. CDR1 is SEHNR, CDR2 FQNEAQ, per germline (reference sequence). Here the CDR3 reads CASLLEIGTDTQYF. The CDR3 nucleotides are TGTGCCAGTCTCCTGGAAATCGGCACAGATACGCAGTATTTT.

The chain combines TRBV29-1 with TRBJ2-5, with D possibly being TRBD1 (5 bases). Per germline, CDR1 SQVTM and CDR2 ANQGSEA. CDR3 size: 17 residues. V was pared by 2 bases and J by 0 bases, with 19 bases between. The CDR3 reads CSVESLLDTGYQETQYF. CDR3 nucleotide sequence: TGCAGCGTTGAATCGCTGCTGGACACCGGATACCAAGAGACCCAGTACTTC. Full variable domain (remainder filled in from reference TRBV29-1 and TRBJ2-5): SAVISQKPSRDICQRGTSLTIQCQVDSQVTMMFWYRQQPGQSLTLIATANQGSEATYESGFVIDKFPISRPNLTFSTLTVSNMSPEDSSIYLCSVESLLDTGYQETQYFGPGTRLLVL.

V is TRBV7-9 and J is TRBJ2-7, with TRBD1 matching 7 bases. Trimming removed 4 bases from V and 1 base from J; junction bases left unmatched: 7. The CDR3 extends over 15 amino acids. CDR1 is SEHNR and CDR2 is FQNEAQ in the germline V gene (reference sequence). This chain's CDR3 is CASSYWGTESYEQYF. The CDR3 bases are TGTGCCAGCAGCTACTGGGGGACAGAGTCCTACGAGCAGTACTTC.

This sequence joins TRBV12-5 and TRBJ2-1, with unresolved D. The CDR3 is 13 residues long. Trimming left V 1 base short and J 6 bases short, with 7 bases between. The germline V gene encodes CDR1 LGHNT and CDR2 FRNRAP. The DNA of the CDR3 is TGTGCTAGTGGTTTGGATGACTTCAATGAGCAGTTCTTC. Translated, it gives CASGLDDFNEQFF.

This sequence joins TRBV28 and TRBJ1-1; tentative D call: TRBD1 (5 bases). Per the germline V gene, CDR1 is MDHEN and CDR2 is SYDVKM. The CDR3 totals 13 residues. The V and J ends lost 2 bases and 1 base respectively, with 5 bases between them. The CDR3 sequence: CASSLQGNTEAFF. CDR3 sequence (DNA): TGTGCCAGCAGTTTACAGGGGAACACTGAAGCTTTCTTT.

This clone has more than one count but fewer than ten. This chain connects TRBV29-1 to TRBJ2-7; a weak D match, TRBD2 (6 bases). The CDR3 has 13 residues. V lost 7 bases, J lost 6 bases, and 19 bases lay in between. Germline-derived CDR1 and CDR2 are SQVTM and ANQGSEA. CDR3 in DNA: TGCAGCGCCCCGGGCGGGGTCGAGGGCGAGCAGTACTTC. Protein sequence: CSAPGGVEGEQYF.

The chain is built from TRBV27 and TRBJ1-5; unclear D gene. V was clipped by 5 bases and J by 1 base, with 12 bases between them. CDR1 is MNHEY, CDR2 SMNVEV, per germline (reference sequence). The CDR3 loop spans 15 amino acids. CDR3 DNA sequence: TGTGCCAGCAGTGTGACAAGATGGAGCAATCAGCCCCAGCATTTT. Its protein is CASSVTRWSNQPQHF.

This sequence joins TRBV7-9 and TRBJ2-4; D is unclear. Germline CDR1 and CDR2: SEHNR and FQNEAQ (reference sequence). The CDR3 covers 14 residues. The ends were cut back, 5 bases at V and 1 base at J, with 9 bases in the middle. CDR3 DNA sequence: TGTGCCAGCAGCGTTGGACCCGCCAAAAACATTCAGTACTTC. Protein product: CASSVGPAKNIQYF.

This sequence joins TRBV30 and TRBJ1-5; no firm D call. The length of the CDR3 is 13 residues. In germline, CDR1 is GTSNPN, CDR2 SVGIG (reference sequence). V lost 0 bases and J lost 2, with 5 bases in between. This CDR3 reads CAWSVLGNQPQHF. CDR3 coding DNA: TGTGCCTGGAGTGTACTGGGCAATCAGCCCCAGCATTTT.

The CDR3 DNA follows: TGTGCCAGCAATTTGGGGGGACAGGGGATGAACACTGAAGCTTTCTTT. Its translation: CASNLGGQGMNTEAFF. V gene TRBV5-4 combines with J gene TRBJ1-1, with 10 bases lining up with TRBD1. Germline values: CDR1 SGHNT, CDR2 YYREEE (reference sequence). V was pared by 6 bases and J by 0 bases, with 8 bases of the junction left unmatched. This CDR3 spans 16 amino acids.

The V gene is TRBV2, the J gene TRBJ2-4, with D perhaps assigned TRBD1 or TRBD2 (6 bases each). The CDR3 sequence is 12 residues long. Germline V gene lookup returns CDR1 SNHLY and CDR2 FYNNEI. Trimming took off 8 bases at V and 7 bases at J, with 12 bases between the two ends. This chain's CDR3 is CASVGGVNIQYF. CDR3 in DNA: TGTGCCAGCGTCGGGGGCGTTAACATTCAGTACTTC. Full variable domain (outside the CDR3, taken from reference TRBV2 and TRBJ2-4): EPEVTQTPSHQVTQMGQEVILRCVPISNHLYFYWYRQILGQKVEFLVSFYNNEISEKSEIFDDQFSVERPDGSNFTLKIRSTKLEDSAMYFCASVGGVNIQYFGAGTRLSVL.

The chain has TRBV9 and TRBJ1-5, with D maybe TRBD1 (5 bases). This CDR3 spans 15 amino acids. Trimming shortened V by 3 bases and J by 0 bases, and 10 bases separated the two germline ends. CDR1 and CDR2 (germline): SGDLS, YYNGEE. The DNA of the CDR3 is TGTGCCAGCAGCGAGGGACCGGTTAGCAATCAGCCCCAGCATTTT. It specifies CASSEGPVSNQPQHF.

This clone was counted at least ten times. The gene calls are TRBV28 and TRBJ2-5; 9 nucleotides agree with TRBD2. Germline V gene sequence: CDR1 MDHEN, CDR2 SYDVKM. There are 17 residues in the CDR3. Trimming removed 2 bases from V and 5 bases from J; junction bases left unmatched: 12. CDR3 loop: CASSLVVPGLAAETQYF. CDR3 DNA sequence: TGTGCCAGCAGTTTAGTCGTGCCGGGACTAGCAGCGGAGACCCAGTACTTC.

The CDR3 DNA reads TGTGCCAGTAGTCTCTACGGGTCGAGCTACGAGCAGTACTTC. This encodes CASSLYGSSYEQYF. V is TRBV19 and J is TRBJ2-7, with D unclear. Germline V gene lookup returns CDR1 LNHDA and CDR2 SQIVND (reference sequence). The CDR3 covers 14 residues. V lost 5 bases and J 3 bases, leaving 14 bases between the germline ends.

This clone appeared a single time. The V and J genes are TRBV4-2 and TRBJ2-7; D is uncertain. Germline V gene data show CDR1 as LGHNA and CDR2 as YNFKEQ. The CDR3 runs 14 residues. The V end was cut by 0 bases, the J end by 4 bases, with 10 bases between. CDR3 residues: CASSQDSAKYEQYF. The CDR3 DNA sequence: TGTGCCAGCAGCCAAGATTCGGCCAAATACGAGCAGTACTTC.